These 27 T cell receptor beta chains originate from one sample sequenced in a study of beta chain features in type 1 diabetes. Expressed TCRB transcripts were sequenced because the entire RNA isolate underwent reverse transcription. Method: immunoSEQ multiplex PCR; TCRdb's copy keeps in-frame clones and lacks some. Of around 12,000 clones detected, 35% to 55% appear once; the ten largest clones hold just under 1%. Material: stem cell memory CD4+ T cells from blood. These receptor sequences come from a man aged 18-30 years in good health.

V is TRBV30 and J is TRBJ1-5; perhaps TRBD1 as D (5 bases). The CDR3 loop spans 16 amino acids. Germline lookup yields CDR1 GTSNPN and CDR2 SVGIG (reference sequence). V was pared by 0 bases and J by 3 bases, with 15 bases between. The CDR3 loop reads CAWSVQGLSFNQPQHF. In nucleotides, the CDR3 is TGTGCCTGGAGTGTCCAGGGCCTAAGCTTCAATCAGCCCCAGCATTTT.

Comments on this clone: The junction shows a germline mismatch at one end, possibly a read error. This chain joins TRBV4-2 and TRBJ2-5; D uncertain. Germline loops: CDR1 LGHNA, CDR2 YNFKEQ. The CDR3 is 12 residues long. In DNA form, the CDR3 reads TGTGCCAGCTGCCAAGATCGGGAGACCCAGTACTTC. Its protein product is CASCQDRETQYF.

The rearrangement uses TRBV9 and TRBJ2-7, with D tentatively TRBD2 (6 bases). V was pared by 1 base and J by 7 bases, with 21 bases between. CDR1 SGDLS and CDR2 YYNGEE come from the germline V gene. The CDR3 length is 16 residues. CDR3 nucleotide sequence: TGTGCCAGCAGCGTAAGCACGGGAGACCGTAGTGGAGAGCAGTACTTC. Protein product: CASSVSTGDRSGEQYF.

The chain combines TRBV30 with TRBJ1-5; 7 bases are a match to TRBD1. This CDR3 has 13 residues. Germline values: CDR1 GTSNPN, CDR2 SVGIG (reference sequence). V lost 4 bases, J lost 1 base, and 1 base stayed unmatched. Here the CDR3 reads CAWKGQSNQPQHF. The DNA of the CDR3 is TGTGCCTGGAAGGGACAGAGCAATCAGCCCCAGCATTTT.

This rearrangement joins TRBV2 to TRBJ2-7, with D perhaps matching TRBD1 (6 bases). The germline gives CDR1 SNHLY, CDR2 FYNNEI. CDR3 length: 13 residues. Trimming cost V 7 bases and J 6 bases, with 16 bases left between them. CDR3 sequence (DNA): TGTGCCAGCAAGCTCTACCGACAGGTCGAGCAGTACTTC. It is translated as CASKLYRQVEQYF.

The chain links TRBV19 to TRBJ1-6; D is perhaps TRBD1 (6 bases). The germline V gene encodes CDR1 LNHDA and CDR2 SQIVND (reference sequence). The CDR3 has 15 residues. V lost 5 bases to trimming and J lost 9 bases, with 17 bases between them. The CDR3 here is CASSVQTGGSSPLHF. As DNA, the CDR3 is TGTGCCAGTAGTGTCCAGACAGGAGGCAGTTCACCCCTCCACTTT.

This clone rates as medium-sized (0.01 to 0.1%). The J gene is TRBJ2-7, the V gene TRBV7-9; 10 bases are a match to TRBD1. Germline CDR1 and CDR2: SEHNR and FQNEAQ (reference sequence). The CDR3 extends over 14 amino acids. V trimming: 2 bases; J trimming: 4 bases; junction bases outside the gene matches: 2. The CDR3 nucleotides are TGTGCCAGCAGCTTACCGGGACAGGGGTACGAGCAGTACTTC. This encodes CASSLPGQGYEQYF.

The chain links TRBV7-3 to TRBJ2-5; tentatively, D is TRBD2 (5 bases). The CDR3 length is 15 residues. V lost 5 bases and J lost 5, with 18 bases in between. Germline loops: CDR1 SGHTA, CDR2 FQGTGA. The CDR3 region has the DNA TGTGCCAGCAGCGAGCGGCTAGCTGGTATCGAGACCCAGTACTTC. The encoded protein is CASSERLAGIETQYF.

This clone was observed a handful of times. The J gene is TRBJ2-7, the V gene TRBV28; 8 bases are shared with TRBD1. CDR3 length equals 16 residues. Germline lookup yields CDR1 MDHEN and CDR2 SYDVKM. V gave up 2 bases and J gave up 3 bases; unmatched junction bases: 9. This CDR3 reads CASSLHGQGSNYEQYF. For the CDR3, the DNA is TGTGCCAGCAGTTTACACGGACAGGGAAGTAACTACGAGCAGTACTTC.

The chain has TRBV5-1 and TRBJ1-3; no definite D call. Deletions cut 4 bases from V and 4 bases from J, with 15 bases between. The CDR3 totals 15 residues. Germline V gene data show CDR1 as SGHRS and CDR2 as YFSETQ. CDR3 amino acids: CASSQDTHAGNTIYF. The CDR3 coding sequence is TGCGCCAGCAGCCAAGACACCCACGCAGGAAACACCATATATTTT.

The chain carries TRBV14 and TRBJ1-2, with D perhaps matching TRBD1 (5 bases). The CDR3 is made up of 13 amino acids. The germline V and J ends were trimmed by 5 bases and 2 bases, with 9 bases remaining between them. Germline V gives CDR1 SGHDN, CDR2 FVKESK. CDR3 in amino acids: CASSNQGNYGYTF. DNA for the CDR3: TGTGCCAGCAGCAACCAGGGAAACTATGGCTACACCTTC.

This clone was seen a few times. This rearrangement joins TRBV11-2 to TRBJ2-4; perhaps TRBD2 as D (6 bases). V lost 4 bases and J lost 8, with 12 bases in between. Germline V CDR1 and CDR2: SGHAT, FQNNGV. This CDR3 has 13 residues. CDR3 sequence reads: CASSSPERDIQYF. The CDR3 DNA reads TGTGCCAGCAGCTCCCCGGAGCGGGACATTCAGTACTTC.

This chain connects TRBV11-2 to TRBJ2-1; D may be TRBD1 (6 bases). The CDR3 covers 13 residues. Germline CDR1 is SGHAT and CDR2 is FQNNGV. V was shortened by 4 bases and J by 11 bases, with 15 bases between the two germline ends. In DNA form, the CDR3 reads TGTGCCAGCAGCTCAGCCAGAGGGGGTCAGCAGTTCTTC. Protein sequence: CASSSARGGQQFF.

This clone was observed a handful of times. The V gene is TRBV15, the J gene TRBJ1-4; possible D gene TRBD1, 6 bases. The CDR3 has 15 residues. The germline CDR1 and CDR2 sequences are LNHNV and YYDKDF (reference sequence). The V end was cut by 3 bases, the J end by 7 bases, with 15 bases between. The CDR3 region is CATSRDRDTSEKLFF. The CDR3, as DNA: TGTGCCACCAGCAGGGACCGGGACACCTCTGAAAAACTGTTTTTT.

This clone appeared once. This chain links TRBV9 with TRBJ2-6; 8 nucleotides agree with TRBD1. Germline V gene sequence: CDR1 SGDLS, CDR2 YYNGEE. The V and J ends lost 3 bases and 0 bases, in that order; junction bases with no gene match: 5. The CDR3 length is 17 residues. CDR3 in DNA: TGTGCCAGCAGCGGAGGACAGGGTAGCTCTGGGGCCAACGTCCTGACTTTC. Translated: CASSGGQGSSGANVLTF. Looking up the rest from reference TRBV9 and TRBJ2-6 gives the full variable domain: DSGVTQTPKHLITATGQRVTLRCSPRSGDLSVYWYQQSLDQGLQFLIQYYNGEERAKGNILERFSAQQFPDLHSELNLSSLELGDSALYFCASSGGQGSSGANVLTFGAGSRLTVL.

The rearrangement joins TRBV5-1 to TRBJ2-2, with TRBD2 matching 12 bases. Germline values: CDR1 SGHRS, CDR2 YFSETQ. The CDR3 sequence is 17 residues long. V gave up 4 bases and J gave up 4 bases; unmatched junction bases: 8. CDR3 loop: CASSPASGGARTGELFF. The DNA of the CDR3 is TGCGCCAGCAGCCCAGCTAGCGGGGGGGCTCGCACCGGGGAGCTGTTTTTT.

The chain couples TRBV14 to TRBJ2-1; D is unresolved. CDR1 is SGHDN, CDR2 FVKESK, per germline. Trimming took 0 bases from V and 4 from J, leaving 4 bases between them. This CDR3 contains 13 residues. This CDR3 reads CASSQERYNEQFF. The DNA of the CDR3 is TGTGCCAGCAGCCAAGAGCGGTACAATGAGCAGTTCTTC.

This clone was counted a few times. J is TRBJ1-2 and V is TRBV29-1, with D perhaps matching TRBD1 (6 bases). This CDR3 has 14 residues. Trimming took off 7 bases at V and 2 bases at J, with 17 bases between the two ends. The germline V gene has CDR1 SQVTM and CDR2 ANQGSEA. Written as DNA, the CDR3 is TGCAGCGGGGGGCCTACCTTACGAAACTATGGCTACACCTTC. Protein product: CSGGPTLRNYGYTF.

The chain links TRBV6-5 to TRBJ1-2, with D possibly being TRBD1 (5 bases). The CDR3 totals 14 residues. Trimming cost V 6 bases and J 3 bases, with 14 bases left between them. In germline, CDR1 is MNHEY, CDR2 SVGAGI. The CDR3 nucleotides read TGTGCCAGCAGCCCCCCAACAGGACACTATGGCTACACCTTC. This gives the protein CASSPPTGHYGYTF.

V usage is TRBV30 and J usage is TRBJ1-2; a weak D match, TRBD1 (5 bases). CDR1 is GTSNPN, CDR2 SVGIG, per germline (reference sequence). The CDR3 loop spans 12 amino acids. The germline V and J ends were trimmed by 0 bases and 4 bases, with 6 bases remaining between them. The CDR3, as DNA: TGTGCCTGGAGTGTGGGGGGCTATGGCTACACCTTC. Protein sequence: CAWSVGGYGYTF.

By sample share, this clone is medium-sized (0.01 to 0.1%). The CDR3 region has the DNA TGCGCCAGCAGTCAGCCGCAGGGCTCCGGGGAGCTGTTTTTT. Amino acids: CASSQPQGSGELFF. The chain has TRBV23-1 and TRBJ2-2, with D perhaps TRBD1 (5 bases). TRBV23-1 is identified as an open reading frame with a role that is uncertain. Trimming stripped 3 bases from V and 6 bases from J, with 11 bases between. The CDR3 consists of 14 residues.

This clone was counted only a few times. V and J are TRBV29-1 and TRBJ2-3; 14 bases agree with TRBD2. The CDR3 extends over 15 amino acids. Trimming took 6 bases from V and 0 from J; bases not matched to a gene: 2. CDR1 and CDR2 (germline): SQVTM, ANQGSEA. The CDR3 region is CSVRTSGGSTDTQYF. The CDR3 DNA is TGCAGCGTCCGGACTAGCGGGGGGAGCACAGATACGCAGTATTTT.

This clone was observed a handful of times. The genes are TRBV28 and TRBJ1-2; D remains unclear. The germline V and J ends were trimmed by 7 bases and 0 bases, with 6 bases remaining between them. CDR1 is MDHEN, CDR2 SYDVKM, per germline. This CDR3 has 12 amino acids. This chain's CDR3 is CASTTPNYGYTF. The CDR3 DNA is TGTGCCAGCACCACACCTAACTATGGCTACACCTTC.

V usage is TRBV7-9 and J usage is TRBJ2-7; the D gene is possibly TRBD2 (5 bases). The CDR3 is 15 residues long. V dropped 5 bases and J dropped 3 bases, with 17 bases sitting between them. Germline assignment: CDR1 SEHNR and CDR2 FQNEAQ (reference sequence). CDR3 nucleotides: TGTGCCAGCAGCCGCGGTGAGGGTCCTCTCTACGAGCAGTACTTC. Translation gives CASSRGEGPLYEQYF.

This clone has only a few counts. The CDR3 DNA follows: TGTGCCAGCAGTTTACAGGACGAGCAGTACTTC. Amino acid sequence: CASSLQDEQYF. The V call is TRBV28, the J call TRBJ2-7; D is ambiguous. This CDR3 has 11 amino acids. V dropped 2 bases and J dropped 5 bases, with 4 bases sitting between them. CDR1 is MDHEN, CDR2 SYDVKM, per germline.

The chain carries TRBV7-2 and TRBJ1-5; D unclear. V lost 5 bases to trimming and J lost 0 bases, with 14 bases between them. Germline V lookup: CDR1 SGHTA, CDR2 FQGNSA. The CDR3 is 16 amino acids. In DNA form, the CDR3 reads TGTGCCAGCAGCCTCTGGGGAGGCTATAGCAATCAGCCCCAGCATTTT. Protein product: CASSLWGGYSNQPQHF. The whole variable domain, filled in from reference TRBV7-2 and TRBJ1-5, reads GAGVSQSPSNKVTEKGKDVELRCDPISGHTALYWYRQSLGQGLEFLIYFQGNSAPDKSGLPSDRFSAERTGGSVSTLTIQRTQQEDSAVYLCASSLWGGYSNQPQHFGDGTRLSIL.

The V and J genes are TRBV4-2 and TRBJ2-2; 9 bases line up with TRBD1. CDR3 length equals 16 residues. CDR1 and CDR2 (germline): LGHNA, YNFKEQ. V gave up 1 base and J gave up 2 bases; unmatched junction bases: 2. The CDR3: CASSQVDRGNTGELFF. For the CDR3, the DNA is TGTGCCAGCAGCCAAGTGGACAGGGGCAACACCGGGGAGCTGTTTTTT.